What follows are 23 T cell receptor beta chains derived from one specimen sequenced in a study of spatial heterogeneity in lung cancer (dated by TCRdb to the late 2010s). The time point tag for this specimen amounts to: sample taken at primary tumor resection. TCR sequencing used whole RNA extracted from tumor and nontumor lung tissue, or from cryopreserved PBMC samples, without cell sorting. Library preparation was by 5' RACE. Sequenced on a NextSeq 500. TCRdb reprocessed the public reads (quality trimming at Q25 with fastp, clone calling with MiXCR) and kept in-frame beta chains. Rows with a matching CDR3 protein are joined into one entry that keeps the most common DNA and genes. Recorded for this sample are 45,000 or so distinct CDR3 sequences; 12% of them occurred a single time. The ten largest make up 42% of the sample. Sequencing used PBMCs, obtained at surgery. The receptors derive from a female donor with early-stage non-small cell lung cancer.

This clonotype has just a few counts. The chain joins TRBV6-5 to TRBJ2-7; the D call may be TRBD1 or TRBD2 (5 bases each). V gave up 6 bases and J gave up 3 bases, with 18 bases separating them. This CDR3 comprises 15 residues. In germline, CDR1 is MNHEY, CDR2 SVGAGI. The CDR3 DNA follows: TGTGCCAGCAGACGCTCCGTCGGGGCCTACTACGAGCAGTACTTC. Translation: CASRRSVGAYYEQYF.

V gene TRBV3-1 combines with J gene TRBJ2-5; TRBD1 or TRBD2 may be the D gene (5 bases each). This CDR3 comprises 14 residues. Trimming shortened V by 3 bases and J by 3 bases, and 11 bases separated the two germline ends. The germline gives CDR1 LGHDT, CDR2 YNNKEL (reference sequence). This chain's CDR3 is CASSQGDGEETQYF. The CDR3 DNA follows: TGTGCCAGCAGCCAGGGGGACGGAGAAGAGACCCAGTACTTC.

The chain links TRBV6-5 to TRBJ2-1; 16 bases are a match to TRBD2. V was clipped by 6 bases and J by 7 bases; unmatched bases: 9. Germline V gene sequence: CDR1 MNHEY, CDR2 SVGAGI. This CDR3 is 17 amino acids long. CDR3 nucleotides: TGTGCCAGCAGCCACGGGACTAGCGGGGGGGCAGGGAATGAGCAGTTCTTC. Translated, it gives CASSHGTSGGAGNEQFF.

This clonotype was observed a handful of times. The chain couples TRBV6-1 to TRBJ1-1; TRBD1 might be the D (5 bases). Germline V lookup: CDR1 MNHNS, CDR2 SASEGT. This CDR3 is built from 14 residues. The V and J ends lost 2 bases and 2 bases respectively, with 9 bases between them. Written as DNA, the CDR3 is TGTGCCAGCAGTGAACAGGGTAAAAACACTGAAGCTTTCTTT. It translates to CASSEQGKNTEAFF.

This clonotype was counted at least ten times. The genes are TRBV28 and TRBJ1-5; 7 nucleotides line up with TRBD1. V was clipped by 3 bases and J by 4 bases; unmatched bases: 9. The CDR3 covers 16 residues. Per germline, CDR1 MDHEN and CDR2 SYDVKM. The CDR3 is CASSFVSDRLNQPQHF. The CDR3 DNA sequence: TGTGCCAGCAGTTTTGTATCGGACAGGCTTAATCAGCCCCAGCATTTT.

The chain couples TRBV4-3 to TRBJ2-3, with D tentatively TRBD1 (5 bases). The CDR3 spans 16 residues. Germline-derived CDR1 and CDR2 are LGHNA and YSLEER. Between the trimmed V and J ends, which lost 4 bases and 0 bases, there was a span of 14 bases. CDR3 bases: TGCGCCAGCAGCCGAGACAGAAGCTCTAGCACAGATACGCAGTATTTT. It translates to CASSRDRSSSTDTQYF.

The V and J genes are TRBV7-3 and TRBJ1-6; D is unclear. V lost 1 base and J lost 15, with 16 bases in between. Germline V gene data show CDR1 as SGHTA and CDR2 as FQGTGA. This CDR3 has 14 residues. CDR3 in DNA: TGTGCCAGCAGCTTAATAGTTCCGGTCTCGGTCCTCCACTTT. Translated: CASSLIVPVSVLHF. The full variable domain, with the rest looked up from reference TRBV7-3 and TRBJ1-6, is GAGVSQTPSNKVTEKGKYVELRCDPISGHTALYWYRQSLGQGPEFLIYFQGTGAADDSGLPNDRFFAVRPEGSVSTLKIQRTERGDSAVYLCASSLIVPVSVLHFGNGTRLTVT.

CDR3 in amino acids: CSARALGANTGELFF. DNA for the CDR3: TGCAGTGCTAGAGCACTGGGGGCGAACACCGGGGAGCTGTTTTTT. V gene TRBV20-1 combines with J gene TRBJ2-2; possibly TRBD1 or TRBD2 for D (5 bases each). The CDR3 has 15 residues. Germline CDR1 DFQATT, CDR2 SNEGSKA (reference sequence). The V end was cut by 1 base, the J end by 0 bases, with 9 bases between.

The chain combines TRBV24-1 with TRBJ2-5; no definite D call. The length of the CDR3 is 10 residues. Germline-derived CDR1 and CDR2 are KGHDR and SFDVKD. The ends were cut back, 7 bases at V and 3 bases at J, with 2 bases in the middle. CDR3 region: CATSKETQYF. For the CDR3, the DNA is TGTGCCACCAGCAAAGAGACCCAGTACTTC.

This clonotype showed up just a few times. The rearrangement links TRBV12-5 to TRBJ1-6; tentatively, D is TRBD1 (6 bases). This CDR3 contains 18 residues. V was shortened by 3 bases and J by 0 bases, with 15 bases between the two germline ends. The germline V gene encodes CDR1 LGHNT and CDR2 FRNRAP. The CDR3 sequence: CASGFLRGRVSYNSPLHF. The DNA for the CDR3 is TGTGCTAGTGGTTTTCTTCGGGGGCGCGTCTCCTATAATTCACCCCTCCACTTT.

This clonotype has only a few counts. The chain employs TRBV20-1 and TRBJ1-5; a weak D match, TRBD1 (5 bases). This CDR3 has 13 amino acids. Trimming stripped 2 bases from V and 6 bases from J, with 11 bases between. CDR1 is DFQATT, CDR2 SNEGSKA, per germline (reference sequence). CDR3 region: CSARWGFGQPQHF. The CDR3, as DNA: TGCAGTGCTAGATGGGGCTTCGGTCAGCCCCAGCATTTT.

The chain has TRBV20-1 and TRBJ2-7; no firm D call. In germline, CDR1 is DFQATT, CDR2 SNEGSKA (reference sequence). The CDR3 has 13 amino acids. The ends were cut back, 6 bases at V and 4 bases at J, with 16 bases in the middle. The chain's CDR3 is CSAYYPLTYEQYF. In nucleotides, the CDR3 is TGCAGTGCATATTACCCCCTTACGTACGAGCAGTACTTC.

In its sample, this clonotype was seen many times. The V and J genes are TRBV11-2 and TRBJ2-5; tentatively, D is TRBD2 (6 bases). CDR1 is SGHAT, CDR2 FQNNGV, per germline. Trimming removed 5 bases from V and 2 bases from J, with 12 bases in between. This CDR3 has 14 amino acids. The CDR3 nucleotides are TGTGCCAGCAGCCCGGGACTCCAGCAAGAGACCCAGTACTTC. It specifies CASSPGLQQETQYF.

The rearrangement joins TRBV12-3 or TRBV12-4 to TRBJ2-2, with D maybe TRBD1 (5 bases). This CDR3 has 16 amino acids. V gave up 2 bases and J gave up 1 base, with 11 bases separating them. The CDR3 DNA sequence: TGTGCCAGCAGTTTAAGGCAGGGCTGGAACACCGGGGAGCTGTTTTTT. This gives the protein CASSLRQGWNTGELFF.

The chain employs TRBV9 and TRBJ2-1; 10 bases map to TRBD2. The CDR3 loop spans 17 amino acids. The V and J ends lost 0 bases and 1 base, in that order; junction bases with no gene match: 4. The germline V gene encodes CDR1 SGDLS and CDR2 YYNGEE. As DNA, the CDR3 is TGTGCCAGCAGCGTAGTTGCTAGCGGGGGATCCTACAATGAGCAGTTCTTC. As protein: CASSVVASGGSYNEQFF.

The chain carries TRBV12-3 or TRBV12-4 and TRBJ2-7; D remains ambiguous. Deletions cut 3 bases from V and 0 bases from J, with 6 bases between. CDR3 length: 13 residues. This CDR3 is CASSFQSSYEQYF. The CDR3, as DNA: TGTGCCAGCAGTTTCCAGTCCTCCTACGAGCAGTACTTC.

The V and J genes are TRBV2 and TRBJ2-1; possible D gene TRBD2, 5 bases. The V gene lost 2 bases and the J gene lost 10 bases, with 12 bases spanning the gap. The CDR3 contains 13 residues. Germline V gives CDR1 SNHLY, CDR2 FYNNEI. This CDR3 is CASSESASGEQFF. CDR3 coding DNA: TGTGCCAGCAGTGAATCTGCCAGCGGCGAGCAGTTCTTC.

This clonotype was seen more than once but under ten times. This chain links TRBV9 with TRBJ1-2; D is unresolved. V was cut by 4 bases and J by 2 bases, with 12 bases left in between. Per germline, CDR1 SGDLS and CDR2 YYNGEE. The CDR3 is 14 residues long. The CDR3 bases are TGTGCCAGCAGCTCCCGGACCGAGAACTATGGCTACACCTTC. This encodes CASSSRTENYGYTF.

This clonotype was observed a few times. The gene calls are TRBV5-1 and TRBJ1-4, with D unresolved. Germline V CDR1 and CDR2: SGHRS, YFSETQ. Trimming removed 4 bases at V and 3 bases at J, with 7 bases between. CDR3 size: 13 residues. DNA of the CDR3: TGCGCCAGCAGCCGCGAGGCTAATGAAAAACTGTTTTTT. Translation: CASSREANEKLFF.

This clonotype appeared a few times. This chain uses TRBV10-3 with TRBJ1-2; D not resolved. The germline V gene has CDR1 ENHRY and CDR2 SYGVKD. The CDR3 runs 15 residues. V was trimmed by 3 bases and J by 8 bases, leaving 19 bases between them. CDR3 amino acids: CAISDSYLSAVGYTF. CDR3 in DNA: TGTGCCATCAGTGACTCGTACTTAAGCGCAGTCGGCTACACCTTC.

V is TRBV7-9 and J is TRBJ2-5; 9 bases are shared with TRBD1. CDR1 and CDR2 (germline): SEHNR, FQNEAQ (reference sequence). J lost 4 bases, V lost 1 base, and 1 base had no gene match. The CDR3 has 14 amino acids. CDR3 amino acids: CASSLDRGRETQYF. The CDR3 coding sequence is TGTGCCAGCAGCTTAGACAGGGGGCGAGAGACCCAGTACTTC.

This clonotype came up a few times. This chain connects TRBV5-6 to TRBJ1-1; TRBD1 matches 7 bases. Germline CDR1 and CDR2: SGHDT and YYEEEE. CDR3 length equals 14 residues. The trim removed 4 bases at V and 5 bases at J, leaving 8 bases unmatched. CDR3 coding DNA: TGTGCCAGCAGCGCGGGACAGCGAAGAACTGAAGCTTTCTTT. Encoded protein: CASSAGQRRTEAFF.

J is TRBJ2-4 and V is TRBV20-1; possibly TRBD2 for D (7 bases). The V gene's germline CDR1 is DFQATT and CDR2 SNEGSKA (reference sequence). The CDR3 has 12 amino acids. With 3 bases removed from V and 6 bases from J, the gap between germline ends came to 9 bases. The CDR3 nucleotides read TGCAGTGCTAGCGGGGGGCTAAACATTCAGTACTTC. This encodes CSASGGLNIQYF.